This is a list of T cell receptor beta chains from one sample in a study of blood T cell repertoires in COVID-19. Profiled with immunoSEQ multiplex PCR; TCRdb holds only in-frame clones, not every one. The table shows 200,000 to 250,000 clones, with about 90% occurring only once. The source material was peripheral blood. These receptors originate from a man between 18 and 35 years old with active or convalescent COVID-19. Both conserved end residues are part of each CDR3. The order of the fields is V gene, clone size, J gene, D gene, CDR3 protein, CDR3 DNA. The D gene is left open where the match is weak. For some rows the clone size is stated as once, few or many, or as a class when expanded; others skip it.

>TRBV6-2/TRBV6-3|NA|TRBJ2-7|NA
CASSPIAGWSVEQYF
TGTGCCAGCAGTCCCATCGCAGGGTGGAGTGTGGAGCAGTACTTC
>TRBV19|NA|TRBJ2-1|TRBD1
CASSTGKTGTGNEQFF
TGTGCCAGTAGTACGGGCAAAACCGGGACAGGGAATGAGCAGTTCTTC
>TRBV5-1|NA|TRBJ2-2|NA
CASSWAGEGTGELFF
TGCGCCAGCAGCTGGGCAGGGGAGGGCACCGGGGAGCTGTTTTTT
>TRBV3-1/TRBV3-2|few|TRBJ1-6|NA
CASSQGDLGNSPLHF
TGTGCCAGCAGCCAGGGCGACCTCGGTAATTCACCCCTCCACTTT
>TRBV5-4|NA|TRBJ2-1|TRBD1
CASSLKGTGEQFF
TGTGCCAGCAGCTTGAAGGGGACAGGTGAGCAGTTCTTC
>TRBV9|NA|TRBJ2-2|NA
CASMAGPPPGELFF
TGTGCCAGCATGGCGGGCCCGCCTCCCGGGGAGCTGTTTTTT
>TRBV7-9|NA|TRBJ2-3|NA
CASNRGDSRTDTQYF
TGTGCCAGCAACCGAGGCGACTCGCGCACAGATACGCAGTATTTT
>TRBV10-3|NA|TRBJ2-1|TRBD2
CAISERVSGSNEQFF
TGTGCCATCAGTGAACGGGTTAGCGGGAGCAATGAGCAGTTCTTC
>TRBV5-6|NA|TRBJ1-1|NA
CASSSTGNYLRGNTEAFF
TGTGCCAGCAGCTCGACAGGTAATTACTTAAGGGGGAACACTGAAGCTTTCTTT
>TRBV18|NA|TRBJ2-4|TRBD2
CASSPYPSGAKNIQYF
TGTGCCAGCTCACCATATCCTAGCGGAGCCAAAAACATTCAGTACTTC
>TRBV6-6|NA|TRBJ2-7|NA
CASSYGTSSYEQYF
TGTGCCAGCAGTTACGGGACTTCTTCCTACGAGCAGTACTTC
>TRBV10-3|NA|TRBJ2-3|NA
CAISDDFRRVPDTQYF
TGTGCCATCAGTGATGACTTTAGGCGGGTCCCAGATACGCAGTATTTT
>TRBV19|few|TRBJ1-5|NA
CASSIFIRTQTSNQPQHF
TGTGCCAGTAGTATCTTCATCCGGACACAAACTAGCAATCAGCCCCAGCATTTT
>TRBV19|NA|TRBJ2-3|TRBD2
CASTSGGLAPDTQYF
TGTGCCAGTACCTCGGGGGGGCTAGCGCCAGATACGCAGTATTTT
>TRBV6-1|NA|TRBJ1-1|NA
CASSEDEGHTEAFF
TGTGCCAGCAGTGAAGACGAGGGCCACACTGAAGCTTTCTTT
>TRBV6-6|NA|TRBJ1-3|TRBD1
CASTRTSGGGPSGNTIYF
TGTGCCAGCACTCGCACGTCAGGGGGCGGCCCCTCTGGAAACACCATATATTTT
>TRBV27|NA|TRBJ1-4|NA
CASSLRVLDNEKLFF
TGTGCCAGCAGTTTGCGGGTGCTGGATAATGAAAAACTGTTTTTT
>TRBV19|NA|TRBJ2-7|NA
CASSIGSSYEQYF
TGTGCCAGTAGTATAGGGAGCTCCTACGAGCAGTACTTC
>TRBV4-3|NA|TRBJ2-1|TRBD2
CASSSGRAPNEQFF
TGCGCCAGCAGTAGCGGGAGGGCCCCCAATGAGCAGTTCTTC
>TRBV11-2|few|TRBJ1-2|NA
CASSPDGRSNYGYTF
TGTGCCAGCAGCCCTGACGGGAGAAGTAACTATGGCTACACCTTC
>TRBV5-8|NA|TRBJ2-1|TRBD2
CASSSRGLAGYNEQFF
TGTGCCAGCAGCTCAAGGGGACTAGCGGGCTACAATGAGCAGTTCTTC
>TRBV3-1/TRBV3-2|few|TRBJ2-2|TRBD1
CASATGDAGELFF
TGTGCCAGCGCTACAGGGGATGCCGGGGAGCTGTTTTTT
>TRBV7-2|NA|TRBJ2-5|TRBD2
CASSRLAQETQYF
TGTGCCAGCAGTCGACTAGCTCAAGAGACCCAGTACTTC